The rows below give T cell receptor beta chains drawn from one sample of a study of PD-1 blockade in classical Hodgkin lymphoma. Here immunoSEQ multiplex PCR was the method, and the copy in TCRdb shows in-frame clones only, minus some. The sample has over 25,000 clones, around 86% seen once. The sample in question was CD4+ T cells from blood, obtained before the fourth cycle of nivolumab. These receptors were taken from a human donor with classical Hodgkin lymphoma. Both conserved end residues are part of each CDR3. Fields, in order: D gene, V gene, J gene, clone size, CDR3 DNA, CDR3 protein. A D gene is named only where the DNA matches it firmly. Not all rows give a size; the values are once, few, many and, for expanded clones, a class.

>-|TRBV7-9|TRBJ2-2|few
TGTGCCAGCAGCCTCTCCCCCGGGGAGCTGTTTTTT
CASSLSPGELFF
>-|TRBV6-1|TRBJ2-7|few
TGTGCCAGCAGTGCATATACGTCCTACGAGCAGTACTTC
CASSAYTSYEQYF
>-|TRBV5-1|TRBJ2-1|-
TGCGCCAGCAGCTTGGCGGGTGGGGGTCAGTTTAATGAGCAGTTCTTC
CASSLAGGGQFNEQFF
>-|TRBV7-9|TRBJ2-5|-
TGTGCCAGCTGCAGGGGACAACAAGAGACCCAGTACTTC
CASCRGQQETQYF
>-|TRBV2|TRBJ2-2|-
TGTGCCAGCAGCAGAGAAAACACCGGGGAGCTGTTTTTT
CASSRENTGELFF
>TRBD1|TRBV29-1|TRBJ1-3|-
TGCAGCGTTGAAGAGATCAGGGGGAGCTCTGGAAACACCATATATTTT
CSVEEIRGSSGNTIYF
>-|TRBV5-4|TRBJ1-2|-
TGTGCCAGCAGCTTGTATCAAAGTGGCTACACCTTC
CASSLYQSGYTF
>TRBD2|TRBV10-3|TRBJ2-5|-
TGTGCCATCAGAAAAGCGGGGGGCAAAGAGACCCAGTACTTC
CAIRKAGGKETQYF
>TRBD1|TRBV5-6|TRBJ2-2|-
TGTGCCAGCAGCCCGACAGGGTTCGTCCACACCGGGGAGCTGTTTTTT
CASSPTGFVHTGELFF
>-|TRBV27|TRBJ2-2|-
TGTGCCAGCAGTTTAGGCTTCACTAACGGGGAGCTGTTTTTT
CASSLGFTNGELFF
>-|TRBV11-2|TRBJ1-1|-
TGTGCCAGCAGCCGGGTTAGGGGGACATCGGGAGCTTTCTTT
CASSRVRGTSGAFF
>TRBD1|TRBV7-9|TRBJ2-7|-
TGTGCCAGCAGCTTCCGGGACAGGGACGATTACGAGCAGTACTTC
CASSFRDRDDYEQYF
>-|TRBV7-8|TRBJ2-7|-
TGTGCCAGCAGCCCCGGACCTTCCTACGAGCAGTACTTC
CASSPGPSYEQYF
>TRBD1|TRBV5-1|TRBJ2-1|-
TGCGCCAGCAGCGGGGGACAGGGGGCGCTTAATGAGCAGTTCTTC
CASSGGQGALNEQFF
>-|TRBV28|TRBJ1-4|-
TGTGCCAGCAGTTTTCTGTTAGTTGAAAAACTGTTTTTT
CASSFLLVEKLFF
>-|TRBV7-3|TRBJ2-1|once
TGTGCCAGCAGCTTAAACTTGCCACCGGGGGATGAGCAGTTCTTC
CASSLNLPPGDEQFF
>TRBD1|TRBV5-4|TRBJ2-7|-
TGTGCCAGCAGCCGGGGACAGGTTGTACACGAGCAGTACTTC
CASSRGQVVHEQYF
>-|TRBV7-2|TRBJ1-1|-
TGTGCCAGCAGCGTCCGGGGGCTTATGAACACTGAAGCTTTCTTT
CASSVRGLMNTEAFF
>TRBD1|TRBV5-4|TRBJ2-5|-
TGTGCCAGCAGCATCGACAGGGGCCAAGAGACCCAGTACTTC
CASSIDRGQETQYF
>-|TRBV20-1|TRBJ2-1|-
TGCAGTTCCATGGGCTACAATGAGCAGTTCTTC
CSSMGYNEQFF
>-|TRBV5-1|TRBJ2-2|-
TGCGCCAGCAGCGCGGGACAAATCACCGGGGAGCTGTTTTTT
CASSAGQITGELFF
>-|TRBV9|TRBJ2-1|-
TGTGCCAGCAGCGCAACTAGCAGGGTATACAATGAGCAGTTCTTC
CASSATSRVYNEQFF